This T cell receptor beta chain was captured in a study of blood T cell repertoires in COVID-19. Study background: Donors in the United States, Italy and Spain gave samples during acute or convalescent COVID-19. T cells, B-cell-depleted T cells, or PBMCs supplied cDNA or gDNA.

In the authors' workflow: The authors estimated nucleated cell counts from reference gene primer amplification. Profiled with immunoSEQ multiplex PCR; TCRdb holds only in-frame clones, not every one. That table furnishes V, J and clone size, whereas the DNA furnished D and trimming. Of a few hundred thousand clones listed, around 80% were seen once; the top ten hold about 1.5%. CDR1 is SGHAT and CDR2 is FQNNGV in the germline V gene. V dropped 6 bases and J dropped 1 base, with 9 bases sitting between them. The CDR3 totals 13 residues. The chain has TRBV11-2 and TRBJ1-2; a weak D match, TRBD1 (6 bases). Sequences were obtained from peripheral blood. The TCR was taken from a woman aged 40 to 50 who had recovered from COVID-19. The chain's CDR3 is CASRQDSNYGYTF. CDR3 nucleotides: TGTGCCAGCAGACAGGACAGTAACTATGGCTACACCTTC.